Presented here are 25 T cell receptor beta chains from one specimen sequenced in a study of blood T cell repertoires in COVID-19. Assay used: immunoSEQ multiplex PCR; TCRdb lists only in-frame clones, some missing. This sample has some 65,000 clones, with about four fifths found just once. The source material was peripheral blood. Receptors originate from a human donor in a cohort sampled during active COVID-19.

CDR3: CASRTTGGGDSPLHF. The DNA of the CDR3 is TGTGCCAGCAGAACCACAGGGGGCGGTGATTCACCCCTCCACTTT. V is TRBV28 and J is TRBJ1-6; 9 nucleotides match TRBD1. Germline values: CDR1 MDHEN, CDR2 SYDVKM. V lost 6 bases and J lost 8; bases outside the gene matches: 8. The CDR3 contains 15 residues.

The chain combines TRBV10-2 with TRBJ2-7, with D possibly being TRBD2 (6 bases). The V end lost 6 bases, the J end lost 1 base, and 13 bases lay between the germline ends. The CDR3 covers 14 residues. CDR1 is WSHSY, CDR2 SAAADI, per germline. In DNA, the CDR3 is TGCGCCAGCAGGGCCGGGACTCGGTCCTACGAGCAGTACTTC. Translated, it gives CASRAGTRSYEQYF.

Written as DNA, the CDR3 is TGTGCCAGCACCGAACAGGGGTACGAGCAGTACTTC. Amino acids: CASTEQGYEQYF. V usage is TRBV7-2 and J usage is TRBJ2-7; 7 bases match TRBD1. Germline values: CDR1 SGHTA, CDR2 FQGNSA. This CDR3 is 12 amino acids long. Unmatched junction bases numbered 4, after V lost 7 bases and J lost 4 bases.

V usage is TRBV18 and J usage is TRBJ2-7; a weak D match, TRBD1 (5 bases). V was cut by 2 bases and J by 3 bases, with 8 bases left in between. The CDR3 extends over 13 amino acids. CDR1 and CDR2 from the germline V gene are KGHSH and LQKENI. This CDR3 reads CASSPGDSYEQYF. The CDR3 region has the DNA TGTGCCAGCTCACCAGGAGACAGCTACGAGCAGTACTTC.

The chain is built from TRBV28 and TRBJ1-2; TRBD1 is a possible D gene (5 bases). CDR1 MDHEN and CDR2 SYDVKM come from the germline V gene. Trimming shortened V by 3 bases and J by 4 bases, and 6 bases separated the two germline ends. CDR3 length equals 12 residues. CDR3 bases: TGTGCCAGCAGTTTGCAGGGCTATGGCTACACCTTC. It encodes CASSLQGYGYTF.

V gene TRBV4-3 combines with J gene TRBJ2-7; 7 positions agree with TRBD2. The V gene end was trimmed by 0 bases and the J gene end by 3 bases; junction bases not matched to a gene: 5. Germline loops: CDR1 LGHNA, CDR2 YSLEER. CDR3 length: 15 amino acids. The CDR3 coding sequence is TGCGCCAGCAGCCAAGATCAAGCTAGCGGCTACGAGCAGTACTTC. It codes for CASSQDQASGYEQYF.

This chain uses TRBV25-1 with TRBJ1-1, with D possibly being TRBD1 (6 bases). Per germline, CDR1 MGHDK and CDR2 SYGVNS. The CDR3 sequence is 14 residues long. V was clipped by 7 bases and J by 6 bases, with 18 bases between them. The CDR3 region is CASNLGQSNAEAFF. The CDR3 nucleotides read TGTGCCAGCAACCTCGGACAGTCAAACGCTGAAGCTTTCTTT. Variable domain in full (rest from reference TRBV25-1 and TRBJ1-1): EADIYQTPRYLVIGTGKKITLECSQTMGHDKMYWYQQDPGMELHLIHYSYGVNSTEKGDLSSESTVSRIRTEHFPLTLESARPSHTSQYLCASNLGQSNAEAFFGQGTRLTVV.

The CDR3 nucleotides read TGTGCCAGCAGCCCCGGATTACAGGGTAATTCACCCCTCCACTTT. Translating it yields CASSPGLQGNSPLHF. The rearrangement joins TRBV9 to TRBJ1-6; D perhaps matches TRBD1 (6 bases). CDR1 is SGDLS, CDR2 YYNGEE, per germline. This CDR3 has 15 residues. V was clipped by 4 bases and J by 6 bases, with 14 bases between them.

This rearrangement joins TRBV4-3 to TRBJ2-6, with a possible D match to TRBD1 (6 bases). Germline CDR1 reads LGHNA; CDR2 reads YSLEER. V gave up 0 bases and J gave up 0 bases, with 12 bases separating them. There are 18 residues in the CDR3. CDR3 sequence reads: CASSQEGRGSSGANVLTF. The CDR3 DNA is TGCGCCAGCAGCCAAGAAGGAAGGGGGTCCTCTGGGGCCAACGTCCTGACTTTC.

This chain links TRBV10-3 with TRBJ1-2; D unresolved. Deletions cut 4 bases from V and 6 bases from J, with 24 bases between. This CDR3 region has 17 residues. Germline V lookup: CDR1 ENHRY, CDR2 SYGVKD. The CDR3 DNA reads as TGTGCCATCAGTGGCGTGTCCCCGGGAGGAAATCGGGATGGCTACACCTTC. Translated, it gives CAISGVSPGGNRDGYTF.

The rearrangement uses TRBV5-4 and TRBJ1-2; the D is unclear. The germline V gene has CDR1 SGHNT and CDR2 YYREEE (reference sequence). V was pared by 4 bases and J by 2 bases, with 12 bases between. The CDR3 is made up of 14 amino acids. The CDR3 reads CASSPSGGNYGYTF. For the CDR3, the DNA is TGTGCCAGCAGCCCCTCGGGCGGGAACTATGGCTACACCTTC.

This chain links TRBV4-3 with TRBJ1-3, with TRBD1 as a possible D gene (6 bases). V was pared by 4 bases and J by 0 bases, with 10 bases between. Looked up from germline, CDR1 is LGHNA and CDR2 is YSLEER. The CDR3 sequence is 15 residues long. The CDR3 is CASSRHRDSGNTIYF. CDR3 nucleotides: TGCGCCAGCAGCCGACACAGGGACTCTGGAAACACCATATATTTT.

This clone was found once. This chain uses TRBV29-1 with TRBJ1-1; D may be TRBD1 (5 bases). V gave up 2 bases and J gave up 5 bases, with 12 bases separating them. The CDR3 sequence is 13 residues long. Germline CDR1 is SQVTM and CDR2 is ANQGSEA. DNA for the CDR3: TGCAGCGTTGAACAATCTCGGGGGACTGAAGCTTTCTTT. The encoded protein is CSVEQSRGTEAFF.

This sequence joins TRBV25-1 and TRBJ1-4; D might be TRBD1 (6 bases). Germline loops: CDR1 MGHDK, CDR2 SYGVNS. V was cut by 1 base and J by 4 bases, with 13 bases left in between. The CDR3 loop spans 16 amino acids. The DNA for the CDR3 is TGTGCCAGCAGTGAATGGGGAGGGGGTCGTAATGAAAAACTGTTTTTT. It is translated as CASSEWGGGRNEKLFF.

This CDR3 reads CASSEAGEAWDAFF. In DNA form, the CDR3 reads TGTGCCAGCAGTGAAGCGGGGGAGGCTTGGGATGCTTTCTTT. The chain combines TRBV6-1 with TRBJ1-1, with D perhaps matching TRBD1 (5 bases). The CDR3 consists of 14 residues. CDR1 is MNHNS and CDR2 is SASEGT in the germline V gene. Trimming left V 0 bases short and J 11 bases short, with 16 bases between.

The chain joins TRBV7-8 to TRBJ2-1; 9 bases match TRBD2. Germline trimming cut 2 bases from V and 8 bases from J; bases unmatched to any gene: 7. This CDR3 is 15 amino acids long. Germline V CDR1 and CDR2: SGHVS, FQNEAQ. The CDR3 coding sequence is TGTGCCAGCAGCTTAAGGCGGGAGGGCCGGGATGAGCAGTTCTTC. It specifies CASSLRREGRDEQFF.

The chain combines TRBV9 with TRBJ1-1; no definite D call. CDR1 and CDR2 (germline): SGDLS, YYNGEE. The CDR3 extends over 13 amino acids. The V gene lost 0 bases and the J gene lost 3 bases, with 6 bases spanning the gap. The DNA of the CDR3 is TGTGCCAGCAGCGTAGCGCAGTACACTGAAGCTTTCTTT. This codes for CASSVAQYTEAFF.

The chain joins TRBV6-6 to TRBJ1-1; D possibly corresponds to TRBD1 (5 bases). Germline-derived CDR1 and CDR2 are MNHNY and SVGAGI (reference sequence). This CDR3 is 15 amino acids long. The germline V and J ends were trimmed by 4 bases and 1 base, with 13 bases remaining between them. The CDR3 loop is CASSLWGPENTEAFF. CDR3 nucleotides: TGTGCCAGCAGTTTATGGGGCCCCGAGAACACTGAAGCTTTCTTT.

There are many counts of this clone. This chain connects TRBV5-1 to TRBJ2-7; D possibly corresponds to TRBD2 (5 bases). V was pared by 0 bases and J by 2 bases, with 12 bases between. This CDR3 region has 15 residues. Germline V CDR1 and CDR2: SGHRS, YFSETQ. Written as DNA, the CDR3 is TGCGCCAGCAGCTTGGAGGCTAGCAATACCTACGAGCAGTACTTC. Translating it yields CASSLEASNTYEQYF.

Here the CDR3 reads CASSRTGTKEQFF. CDR3 nucleotides: TGTGCCAGCAGCCGGACAGGGACTAAGGAGCAGTTCTTC. This chain joins TRBV6-5 and TRBJ2-1, with D possibly TRBD1 on 8 matching bases. Germline V lookup: CDR1 MNHEY, CDR2 SVGAGI. CDR3 length equals 13 residues. The V end lost 6 bases, the J end lost 10 bases, and 16 bases lay between the germline ends.

The CDR3 region is CASSPVTGGGHNEQFF. The CDR3 region has the DNA TGTGCCAGCTCACCGGTCACGGGTGGAGGCCACAATGAGCAGTTCTTC. J is TRBJ2-1 and V is TRBV18, with D possibly TRBD2 on 5 matching bases. With 3 bases removed from V and 5 bases from J, the gap between germline ends came to 17 bases. Germline lookup yields CDR1 KGHSH and CDR2 LQKENI. The length of the CDR3 is 16 residues.

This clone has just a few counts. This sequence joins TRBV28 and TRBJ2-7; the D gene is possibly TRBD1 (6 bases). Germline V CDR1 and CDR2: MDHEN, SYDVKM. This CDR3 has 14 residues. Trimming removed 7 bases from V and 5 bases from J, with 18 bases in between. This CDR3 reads CASIGYREFHEQYF. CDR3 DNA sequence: TGTGCCAGCATCGGGTACAGGGAGTTCCACGAGCAGTACTTC. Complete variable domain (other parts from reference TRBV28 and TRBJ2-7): DVKVTQSSRYLVKRTGEKVFLECVQDMDHENMFWYRQDPGLGLRLIYFSYDVKMKEKGDIPEGYSVSREKKERFSLILESASTNQTSMYLCASIGYREFHEQYFGPGTRLTVT.

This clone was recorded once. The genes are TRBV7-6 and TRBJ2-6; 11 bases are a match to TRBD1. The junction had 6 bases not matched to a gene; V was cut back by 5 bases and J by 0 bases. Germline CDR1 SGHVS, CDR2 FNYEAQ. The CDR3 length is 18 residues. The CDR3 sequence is CASSAGTGGNSGANVLTF. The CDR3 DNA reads TGTGCCAGCAGCGCTGGGACAGGGGGAAACTCTGGGGCCAACGTCCTGACTTTC. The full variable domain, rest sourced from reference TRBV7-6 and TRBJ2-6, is GAGVSQSPRYKVTKRGQDVALRCDPISGHVSLYWYRQALGQGPEFLTYFNYEAQQDKSGLPNDRFSAERPEGSISTLTIQRTEQRDSAMYRCASSAGTGGNSGANVLTFGAGSRLTVL.

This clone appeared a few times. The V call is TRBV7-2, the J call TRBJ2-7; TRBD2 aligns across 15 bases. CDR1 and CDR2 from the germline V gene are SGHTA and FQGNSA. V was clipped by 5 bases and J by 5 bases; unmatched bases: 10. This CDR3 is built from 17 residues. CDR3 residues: CASSPGGLAGGRNEQYF. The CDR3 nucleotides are TGTGCCAGCAGCCCGGGGGGACTAGCGGGAGGACGGAACGAGCAGTACTTC.

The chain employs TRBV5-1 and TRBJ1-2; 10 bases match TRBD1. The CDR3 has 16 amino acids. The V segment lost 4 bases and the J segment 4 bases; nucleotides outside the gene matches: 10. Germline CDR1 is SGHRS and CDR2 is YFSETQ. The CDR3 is CASSMGTGALSYGYTF. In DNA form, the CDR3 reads TGCGCCAGCAGCATGGGGACAGGGGCCTTATCCTATGGCTACACCTTC.